Shown below are 8 T cell receptor beta chains from a single sample sequenced in a study of blood T cell repertoires in COVID-19. The assay was immunoSEQ multiplex PCR, and TCRdb's table has in-frame clones only and misses some. Of a few hundred thousand clones listed, approximately 82% are singletons. What was sequenced was peripheral blood. Source of these receptors: a woman aged 45-60 years with acute or convalescent COVID-19.

This chain joins TRBV30 and TRBJ1-5; perhaps TRBD1 as D (6 bases). This CDR3 is built from 14 residues. V was pared by 0 bases and J by 7 bases, with 13 bases between. The germline gives CDR1 GTSNPN, CDR2 SVGIG (reference sequence). DNA of the CDR3: TGTGCCTGGAGTGTCGGGACACTAGACCAGCCCCAGCATTTT. This sequence encodes CAWSVGTLDQPQHF. The whole variable domain, filled in from reference TRBV30 and TRBJ1-5, reads SQTIHQWPATLVQPVGSPLSLECTVEGTSNPNLYWYRQAAGRGLQLLFYSVGIGQISSEVPQNLSASRPQDRQFILSSKKLLLSDSGFYLCAWSVGTLDQPQHFGDGTRLSIL.

As concerns this clone: Germline and junction disagree at one end, which may indicate a read error. V usage is TRBV7-8 and J usage is TRBJ2-7; D is unresolved. Germline V gene data show CDR1 as SGHVS and CDR2 as FQNEAQ. The CDR3 runs to 11 residues. The CDR3, as DNA: TGTGCCAGCAGCCGGGTCCCTAAGTGGTGCTTC. This translates into CASSRVPKWCF.

The V and J genes are TRBV19 and TRBJ1-5; 7 bases align to TRBD1. Trimming cost V 10 bases and J 4 bases; bases outside gene matches: 7. This CDR3 has 13 amino acids. Germline values: CDR1 LNHDA, CDR2 SQIVND (reference sequence). The CDR3 reads CATVGQSNQPQHF. Here the CDR3 DNA reads TGTGCCACCGTGGGACAGTCTAATCAGCCCCAGCATTTT.

This clone was detected once. The J gene is TRBJ2-5, the V gene TRBV7-2, with TRBD1 matching 8 bases. Unmatched junction bases numbered 10, after V lost 8 bases and J lost 5 bases. CDR3 size: 14 residues. Germline V gives CDR1 SGHTA, CDR2 FQGNSA. CDR3 coding DNA: TGTGCCAGCCGTTCGCCAGGGGGCCGGGAGACCCAGTACTTC. This codes for CASRSPGGRETQYF.

This clone was detected only once. V and J are TRBV21-1 and TRBJ2-7; TRBD1, the table's D call, was not compared with the DNA. TRBV21-1 is reported as a pseudogene. This CDR3 region has 12 residues. CDR3 protein: CASSTRGREQYV. The DNA of the CDR3 is TGTGCCAGCAGCACCAGGGGGAGGGAGCAGTACGTC.

The genes are TRBV6-6 and TRBJ1-4, with D unresolved. The germline CDR1 and CDR2 sequences are MNHNY and SVGAGI (reference sequence). The CDR3 extends over 14 amino acids. V was shortened by 0 bases and J by 4 bases, with 6 bases between the two germline ends. CDR3: CASSYSSGNEKLFF. The CDR3 nucleotides read TGTGCCAGCAGTTACTCATCGGGTAATGAAAAACTGTTTTTT.

The chain joins TRBV10-3 to TRBJ1-6; 8 bases line up with TRBD1. V shed 10 bases, J shed 8 bases, and the junction held 10 bases outside the gene matches. The CDR3 loop spans 14 amino acids. CDR1 is ENHRY and CDR2 is SYGVKD in the germline V gene. CDR3 loop: CATFLGQGDSPLHF. The DNA of the CDR3 is TGTGCCACTTTCCTAGGACAGGGCGATTCACCCCTCCACTTT.

Notes on this clone: At the DNA level, this CDR3 is encoded by other sequences in the same sample as well. The V call is TRBV6-5, the J call TRBJ1-2; 9 positions agree with TRBD1. V lost 5 bases to trimming and J lost 5 bases; unmatched junction nucleotides: 6. Germline V gives CDR1 MNHEY, CDR2 SVGAGI. The CDR3 totals 14 residues. The chain's CDR3 is CASSLQGARYGYTF. For the CDR3, the DNA is TGTGCCAGCAGTCTACAGGGGGCTCGATATGGCTACACCTTC.